These 22 T cell receptor beta chains were sequenced from one sample in a study of glioma-infiltrating T cells after dendritic cell vaccination. Method: immunoSEQ multiplex PCR; TCRdb's copy keeps in-frame clones and lacks some. Of around 89,000 clones listed, under 90% are singletons. This sample comprised blood, obtained before dendritic cell vaccination. The origin of the receptors is a human donor with glioblastoma.

This chain joins TRBV4-1 and TRBJ2-3; 10 bases agree with TRBD2. V was pared by 1 base and J by 2 bases, with 6 bases of the junction left unmatched. Germline-derived CDR1 and CDR2 are MGHRA and YSYEKL. The CDR3 covers 17 residues. The CDR3 is CASSQVLLAGVTDTQYF. CDR3 nucleotides: TGCGCCAGCAGCCAAGTCCTGCTAGCGGGAGTCACAGATACGCAGTATTTT.

This sequence joins TRBV7-9 and TRBJ2-7; 9 bases line up with TRBD2. The CDR3 has 18 residues. Germline CDR1 reads SEHNR; CDR2 reads FQNEAQ (reference sequence). J gave up 1 base and V 4 bases, and 14 bases lay outside the gene matches. CDR3 nucleotide sequence: TGTGCCAGCAGCTCTTATGTCTCCGGGACTAGCACATCCTACGAGCAGTACTTC. Translation gives CASSSYVSGTSTSYEQYF. Based on the CDR3 plus reference TRBV7-9 and TRBJ2-7, the full variable domain is DTGVSQNPRHKITKRGQNVTFRCDPISEHNRLYWYRQTLGQGPEFLTYFQNEAQLEKSRLLSDRFSAERPKGSFSTLEIQRTEQGDSAMYLCASSSYVSGTSTSYEQYFGPGTRLTVT.

The J gene is TRBJ1-2, the V gene TRBV5-1, with D maybe TRBD1 (5 bases). This CDR3 has 14 amino acids. V lost 0 bases to trimming and J lost 3 bases, with 9 bases between them. CDR1 SGHRS and CDR2 YFSETQ come from the germline V gene. The CDR3 DNA sequence: TGCGCCAGCAGCTTGGTTTCGACAGACTATGGCTACACCTTC. Amino acids: CASSLVSTDYGYTF.

The V gene is TRBV5-1, the J gene TRBJ2-7, with D tentatively TRBD2 (5 bases). Trimming cost V 0 bases and J 2 bases, with 12 bases left between them. This CDR3 is built from 15 residues. From germline, CDR1 is SGHRS and CDR2 YFSETQ. CDR3 in DNA: TGCGCCAGCAGCTTGGTCCCCGGGAACACCTACGAGCAGTACTTC. It codes for CASSLVPGNTYEQYF.

The rearrangement uses TRBV28 and TRBJ2-7; TRBD2 agrees at 8 bases. Germline V lookup: CDR1 MDHEN, CDR2 SYDVKM. J was trimmed by 2 bases and V by 9 bases; bases with no gene match: 12. The CDR3 consists of 15 residues. The CDR3 DNA is TGTGCCAGTCTCCCGGGGGGGGGTTCGACCTACGAGCAGTACTTC. Amino acids: CASLPGGGSTYEQYF.

J is TRBJ2-1 and V is TRBV30; 14 nucleotides agree with TRBD2. The CDR3 totals 17 residues. Germline loops: CDR1 GTSNPN, CDR2 SVGIG (reference sequence). With V trimmed by 5 bases and J by 4 bases, 10 bases remained unmatched. CDR3 amino acids: CAWLGLAGGKNYNEQFF. The CDR3 bases are TGTGCCTGGTTAGGACTAGCGGGAGGCAAAAATTACAATGAGCAGTTCTTC.

V is TRBV9 and J is TRBJ2-2; TRBD2 matches at 7 bases. In germline, CDR1 is SGDLS, CDR2 YYNGEE. This CDR3 has 13 residues. V lost 6 bases to trimming and J lost 6 bases; unmatched junction nucleotides: 5. CDR3 sequence: CASNPSGAGELFF. Written as DNA, the CDR3 is TGTGCCAGCAACCCAAGCGGGGCCGGGGAGCTGTTTTTT.

This rearrangement joins TRBV2 to TRBJ2-5; 14 bases line up with TRBD2. This CDR3 comprises 18 residues. CDR1 and CDR2 from the germline V gene are SNHLY and FYNNEI. V was clipped by 2 bases and J by 3 bases; unmatched bases: 8. The CDR3 sequence: CASSEMTSGRASKETQYF. The CDR3 nucleotides are TGTGCCAGCAGTGAAATGACTAGCGGGAGGGCCTCTAAAGAGACCCAGTACTTC. The variable domain in full, with the rest retrieved from reference TRBV2 and TRBJ2-5, is EPEVTQTPSHQVTQMGQEVILRCVPISNHLYFYWYRQILGQKVEFLVSFYNNEISEKSEIFDDQFSVERPDGSNFTLKIRSTKLEDSAMYFCASSEMTSGRASKETQYFGPGTRLLVL.

The chain links TRBV6-5 to TRBJ2-7; 9 bases are shared with TRBD2. V dropped 6 bases and J dropped 1; count of bases not matched to a gene: 7. Germline V lookup: CDR1 MNHEY, CDR2 SVGAGI. This CDR3 region has 15 residues. The CDR3 bases are TGTGCCAGCAGACCTCAGCGGGGGGTATCCTACGAGCAGTACTTC. Amino acid sequence: CASRPQRGVSYEQYF.

V is TRBV28 and J is TRBJ2-5; a weak D match, TRBD2 (6 bases). The V gene lost 6 bases and the J gene lost 2 bases, with 13 bases spanning the gap. Germline loops: CDR1 MDHEN, CDR2 SYDVKM. The CDR3 is 14 residues long. The CDR3 bases are TGTGCCAGCAGCCTCAACCGGGGGCAAGAGACCCAGTACTTC. This translates into CASSLNRGQETQYF.

The chain recombines TRBV5-6 with TRBJ1-2, with 9 bases matching TRBD1. From germline, CDR1 is SGHDT and CDR2 YYEEEE. Trimming cost V 2 bases and J 3 bases; bases outside gene matches: 2. The length of the CDR3 is 14 residues. CDR3 bases: TGTGCCAGCAGCTTAAGGACAGGGGACTATGGCTACACCTTC. The encoded protein is CASSLRTGDYGYTF.

This chain connects TRBV30 to TRBJ1-5; 11 bases line up with TRBD1. V trimming: 5 bases; J trimming: 4 bases; junction bases outside the gene matches: 1. Germline-derived CDR1 and CDR2 are GTSNPN and SVGIG (reference sequence). This CDR3 has 13 amino acids. The CDR3 spells CAWGTGGNQPQHF. The DNA for the CDR3 is TGTGCCTGGGGGACAGGGGGAAATCAGCCCCAGCATTTT.

The chain links TRBV28 to TRBJ1-4, with a possible D match to TRBD1 (5 bases). The CDR3 sequence is 13 residues long. Germline CDR1 and CDR2: MDHEN and SYDVKM. Trimming cost V 6 bases and J 8 bases, with 13 bases left between them. CDR3 DNA: TGTGCCAGCAGCCGGGTCTACAGGGAAAAACTGTTTTTT. It translates to CASSRVYREKLFF.

This chain links TRBV11-2 with TRBJ2-7; 8 bases line up with TRBD1. The CDR3 runs to 15 residues. The germline V gene encodes CDR1 SGHAT and CDR2 FQNNGV. Trimming at V came to 4 bases and at J to 6 bases, leaving 11 bases not matched to a gene. The DNA for the CDR3 is TGTGCCAGCAGCTCTGCGTTGGACAGGGATAGCGAGCAGTACTTC. Amino acids: CASSSALDRDSEQYF.

The rearrangement uses TRBV6-5 and TRBJ2-5; 8 bases are shared with TRBD2. This CDR3 is 14 amino acids long. From germline, CDR1 is MNHEY and CDR2 SVGAGI. Trimming took 6 bases from V and 5 from J; bases not matched to a gene: 8. CDR3 sequence: CASRERGGGETQYF. The CDR3 coding sequence is TGTGCCAGCAGGGAACGGGGGGGCGGGGAGACCCAGTACTTC.

This chain links TRBV6-1 with TRBJ2-5; D possibly corresponds to TRBD1 (6 bases). Germline CDR1 MNHNS, CDR2 SASEGT. This CDR3 comprises 13 residues. Deletions cut 10 bases from V and 2 bases from J, with 14 bases between. The chain's CDR3 is CATSGDKQETQYF. CDR3 in DNA: TGTGCCACCTCAGGGGACAAACAAGAGACCCAGTACTTC.

This chain joins TRBV28 and TRBJ2-4, with TRBD2 matching 7 bases. The CDR3 has 15 residues. The germline gives CDR1 MDHEN, CDR2 SYDVKM. The J segment lost 1 base and the V segment lost 6 bases, leaving 6 bases of the junction unmatched. The CDR3 loop is CASSLRGTAKNIQYF. The DNA for the CDR3 is TGTGCCAGCAGCTTGCGGGGGACTGCCAAAAACATTCAGTACTTC.

The chain is built from TRBV7-9 and TRBJ2-3; the match to TRBD2 covers 11 bases. Per the germline V gene, CDR1 is SEHNR and CDR2 is FQNEAQ (reference sequence). After removal of 4 bases from V and 7 bases from J, the junction contained 13 bases not matched to a gene. CDR3 size: 17 residues. The CDR3 DNA reads TGTGCCAGCAGCTCCCTCAATAGCGGGGGGGCTTTACATACGCAGTATTTT. It translates to CASSSLNSGGALHTQYF.

The chain has TRBV11-2 and TRBJ2-7, with TRBD1 matching over 7 bases. V dropped 0 bases and J dropped 0; count of bases not matched to a gene: 5. Germline CDR1 is SGHAT and CDR2 is FQNNGV. The CDR3 is 16 residues long. CDR3 region: CASSLEGQTSSYEQYF. The CDR3 DNA reads TGTGCCAGCAGCTTAGAGGGACAGACGAGCTCCTACGAGCAGTACTTC.

J is TRBJ2-7 and V is TRBV25-1; maybe TRBD2 (6 bases). CDR3 length: 16 amino acids. CDR1 and CDR2 from the germline V gene are MGHDK and SYGVNS. V dropped 6 bases and J dropped 4 bases, with 22 bases sitting between them. The CDR3, as DNA: TGTGCCAGCAGCGGAACCGGGGCCAGAGGAGGGTACGAGCAGTACTTC. This codes for CASSGTGARGGYEQYF.

V usage is TRBV5-4 and J usage is TRBJ1-2; possible D gene TRBD1, 5 bases. Germline-derived CDR1 and CDR2 are SGHNT and YYREEE (reference sequence). Trimming removed 4 bases from V and 3 bases from J, with 19 bases in between. This CDR3 comprises 16 residues. This chain's CDR3 is CASSGAPKGLHYGYTF. DNA for the CDR3: TGTGCCAGCAGCGGCGCCCCGAAGGGGCTGCACTATGGCTACACCTTC. The full variable domain, with the rest looked up from reference TRBV5-4 and TRBJ1-2, is ETGVTQSPTHLIKTRGQQVTLRCSSQSGHNTVSWYQQALGQGPQFIFQYYREEENGRGNFPPRFSGLQFPNYSSELNVNALELDDSALYLCASSGAPKGLHYGYTFGSGTRLTVV.

As to this clone: Relative to the germline gene, one junction end is altered; a read error may explain this. This rearrangement joins TRBV13 to TRBJ2-3; 8 nucleotides match TRBD2. The CDR3 sequence is 11 residues long. The germline V gene encodes CDR1 PRHDT and CDR2 FYEKMQ (reference sequence). The CDR3 loop reads CASSLRGLALF. The DNA of the CDR3 is TGTGCCAGCAGCCTCCGCGGACTAGCCCTTTTT.